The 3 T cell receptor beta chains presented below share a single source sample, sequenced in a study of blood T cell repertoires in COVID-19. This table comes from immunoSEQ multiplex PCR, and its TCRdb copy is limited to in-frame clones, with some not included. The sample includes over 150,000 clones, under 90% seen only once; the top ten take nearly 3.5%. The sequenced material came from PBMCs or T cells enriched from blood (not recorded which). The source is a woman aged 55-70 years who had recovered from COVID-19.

This chain's CDR3 is CATSREWGGARQPQHF. Here the CDR3 DNA reads TGTGCCACCAGCAGAGAATGGGGAGGGGCTAGGCAGCCCCAGCATTTT. The chain recombines TRBV15 with TRBJ1-5, with a weak D call TRBD1 (5 bases). The germline V and J ends were trimmed by 0 bases and 7 bases, with 16 bases remaining between them. The CDR3 totals 16 residues. Germline values: CDR1 LNHNV, CDR2 YYDKDF (reference sequence).

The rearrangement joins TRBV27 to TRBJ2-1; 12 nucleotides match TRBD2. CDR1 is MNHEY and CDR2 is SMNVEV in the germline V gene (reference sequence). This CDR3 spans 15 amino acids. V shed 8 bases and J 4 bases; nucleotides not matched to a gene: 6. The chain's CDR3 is CASFGLAGSYNEQFF. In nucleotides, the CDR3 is TGTGCCAGCTTCGGACTAGCGGGGAGTTACAATGAGCAGTTCTTC.

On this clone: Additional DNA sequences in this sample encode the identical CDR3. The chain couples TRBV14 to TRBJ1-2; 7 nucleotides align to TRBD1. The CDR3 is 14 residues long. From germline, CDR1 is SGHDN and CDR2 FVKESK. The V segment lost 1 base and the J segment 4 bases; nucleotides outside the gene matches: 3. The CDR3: CASSQGQGGYGYTF. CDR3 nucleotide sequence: TGTGCCAGCAGCCAAGGACAGGGAGGCTATGGCTACACCTTC.